This T cell receptor (beta chain) was identified during a study of cytomegalovirus exposure and HLA in healthy donors. Broader study findings: Some V segments (TRBV6-2 and TRBV6-3 among them) were excluded as indistinguishable. Analyses of presence/absence relied on an assumption of roughly uniform sequencing depth across donors.

Researchers ran the PCR with 60 Vbeta and 13 Jbeta primers. Using immunoSEQ multiplex PCR, the repertoire was profiled, and TCRdb retains in-frame clones only, with some absent. This sample has 130,000 or so clones, with about four fifths found just once. Turning to this clone: Its antigen is not identified.

The ends were cut back, 4 bases at V and 4 bases at J, with 17 bases in the middle. Germline V lookup: CDR1 SGDLS, CDR2 YYNGEE. The CDR3 is made up of 15 amino acids. Donors in the study were healthy people who gave bone marrow. This chain links TRBV9 with TRBJ1-1; weak D call: TRBD1 (5 bases). The sequenced sample was PBMCs. The receptor comes from a man younger than 40 in good health and CMV-seronegative. The CDR3 coding sequence is TGTGCCAGCAGCTCTAACGACCGAAGGGGCACTGAAGCTTTCTTT. It is translated as CASSSNDRRGTEAFF.